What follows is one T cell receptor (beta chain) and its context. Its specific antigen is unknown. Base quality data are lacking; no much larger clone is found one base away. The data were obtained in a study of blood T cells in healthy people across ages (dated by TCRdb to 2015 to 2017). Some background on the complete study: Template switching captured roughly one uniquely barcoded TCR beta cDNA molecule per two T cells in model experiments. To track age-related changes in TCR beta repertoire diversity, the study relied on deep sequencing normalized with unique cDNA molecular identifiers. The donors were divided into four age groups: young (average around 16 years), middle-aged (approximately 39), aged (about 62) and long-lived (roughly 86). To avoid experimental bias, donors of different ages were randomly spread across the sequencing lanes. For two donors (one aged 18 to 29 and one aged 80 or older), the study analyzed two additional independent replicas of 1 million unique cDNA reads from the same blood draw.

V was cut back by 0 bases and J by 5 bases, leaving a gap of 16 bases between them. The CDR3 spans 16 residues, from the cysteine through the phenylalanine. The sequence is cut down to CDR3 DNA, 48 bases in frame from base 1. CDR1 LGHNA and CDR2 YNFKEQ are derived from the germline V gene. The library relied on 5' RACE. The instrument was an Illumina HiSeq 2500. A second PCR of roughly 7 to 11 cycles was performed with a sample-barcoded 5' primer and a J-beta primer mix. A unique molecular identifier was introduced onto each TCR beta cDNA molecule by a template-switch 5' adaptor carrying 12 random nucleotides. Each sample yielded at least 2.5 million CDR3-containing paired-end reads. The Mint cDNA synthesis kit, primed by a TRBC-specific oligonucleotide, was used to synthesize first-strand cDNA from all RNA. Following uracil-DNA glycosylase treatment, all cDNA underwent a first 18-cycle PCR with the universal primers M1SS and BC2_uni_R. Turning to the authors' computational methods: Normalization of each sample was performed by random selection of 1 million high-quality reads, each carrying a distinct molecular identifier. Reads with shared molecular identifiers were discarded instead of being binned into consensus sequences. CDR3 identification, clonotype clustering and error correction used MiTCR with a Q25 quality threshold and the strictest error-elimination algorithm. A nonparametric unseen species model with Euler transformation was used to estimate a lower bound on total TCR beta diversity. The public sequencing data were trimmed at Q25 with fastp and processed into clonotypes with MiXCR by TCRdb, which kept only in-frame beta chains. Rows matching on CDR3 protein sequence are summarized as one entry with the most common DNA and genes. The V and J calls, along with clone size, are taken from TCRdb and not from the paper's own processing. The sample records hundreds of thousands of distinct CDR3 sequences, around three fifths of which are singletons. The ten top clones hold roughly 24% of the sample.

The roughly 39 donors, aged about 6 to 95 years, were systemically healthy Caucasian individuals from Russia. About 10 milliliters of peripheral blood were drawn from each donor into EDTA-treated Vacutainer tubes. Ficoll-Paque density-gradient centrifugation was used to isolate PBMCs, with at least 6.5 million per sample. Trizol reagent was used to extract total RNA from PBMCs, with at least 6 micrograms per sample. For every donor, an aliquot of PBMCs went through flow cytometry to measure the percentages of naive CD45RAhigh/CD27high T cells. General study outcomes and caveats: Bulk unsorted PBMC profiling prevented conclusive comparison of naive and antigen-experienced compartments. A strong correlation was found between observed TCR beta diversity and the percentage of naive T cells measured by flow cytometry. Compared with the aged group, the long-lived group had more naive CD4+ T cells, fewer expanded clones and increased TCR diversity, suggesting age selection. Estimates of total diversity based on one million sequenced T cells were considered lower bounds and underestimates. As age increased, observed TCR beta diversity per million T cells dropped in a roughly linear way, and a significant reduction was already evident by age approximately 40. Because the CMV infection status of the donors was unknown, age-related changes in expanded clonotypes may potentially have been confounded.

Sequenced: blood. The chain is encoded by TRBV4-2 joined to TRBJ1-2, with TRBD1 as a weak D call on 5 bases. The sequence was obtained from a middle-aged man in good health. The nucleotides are TGTGCCAGCAGCCAAGACGGGGGGTATGGGGCTTATGGCTACACCTTC. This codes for CASSQDGGYGAYGYTF.